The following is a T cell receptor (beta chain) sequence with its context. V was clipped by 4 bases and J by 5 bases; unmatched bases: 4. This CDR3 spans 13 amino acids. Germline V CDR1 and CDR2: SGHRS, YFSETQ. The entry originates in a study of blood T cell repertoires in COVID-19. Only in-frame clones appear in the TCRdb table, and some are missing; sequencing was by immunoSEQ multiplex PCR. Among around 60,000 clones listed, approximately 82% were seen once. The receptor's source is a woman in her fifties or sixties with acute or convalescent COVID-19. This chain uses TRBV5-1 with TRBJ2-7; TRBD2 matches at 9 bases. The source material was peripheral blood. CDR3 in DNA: TGCGCCAGCAGCGGCGGGGGGGCCCACGAGCAGTACTTC. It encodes CASSGGGAHEQYF.